Below, 3 T cell receptor beta chains from the same sample are listed, as sequenced in a study of breast tumors, draining lymph nodes, adjacent tissues. Breast cancer patients provided tissue from their axillary draining lymph nodes. TCRdb called the multiplex PCR reads again in MiXCR, with one record for every CDR3 protein. Of approximately 130,000 distinct CDR3 sequences in the sample, roughly 20% were seen once. Input material: axillary lymph node tissue. The receptor set was obtained from a female donor with breast cancer. Some clones in this sample may be carry-over from other donors' samples.

This clonotype was seen ten or more times. This chain connects TRBV5-1 to TRBJ2-7; possibly TRBD1 for D (6 bases). The CDR3 is 14 amino acids. Germline values: CDR1 SGHRS, CDR2 YFSETQ. The V gene lost 2 bases and the J gene lost 4 bases, with 13 bases spanning the gap. In nucleotides, the CDR3 is TGCGCCAGCAGCTTCCATGGCAGGGGATACGAGCAGTACTTC. Translation: CASSFHGRGYEQYF.

This clonotype has a count of ten or more. The V call is TRBV6-5, the J call TRBJ2-7; 9 bases align to TRBD2. V was pared by 7 bases and J by 3 bases, with 16 bases of the junction left unmatched. The CDR3 loop spans 17 amino acids. Germline V lookup: CDR1 MNHEY, CDR2 SVGAGI. CDR3 residues: CASTYSTSVAGVYEQYF. The CDR3 nucleotides are TGTGCCAGCACCTATTCAACTTCGGTAGCGGGGGTCTACGAGCAGTACTTC.

Regarding this clonotype: With a much larger clone just one base away, this may be a read error. This rearrangement joins TRBV6-2 or TRBV6-3 to TRBJ2-1; D possibly corresponds to TRBD1 (6 bases). Germline lookup yields CDR1 MNHEY and CDR2 SVGEGT. This CDR3 contains 13 residues. CDR3 loop: CASKEGGRNEQLF. CDR3 DNA sequence: TGTGCCAGCAAGGAAGGGGGTAGGAATGAGCAGCTCTTC.